This T cell receptor (beta chain) was identified during a study of blood T cell repertoires in COVID-19. About the research overall: PBMCs, B-cell-depleted T cells, or T cells were the source of the cDNA or gDNA that made up the material.

This clone was detected once. Some clones are missing from TCRdb's copy, which holds only in-frame ones; the method was immunoSEQ multiplex PCR. The sample includes approximately 280,000 clones, roughly 90% of them seen just once. CDR3 length equals 15 residues. Trimming shortened V by 0 bases and J by 1 base, and 13 bases separated the two germline ends. CDR1 is GTSNPN, CDR2 SVGIG, per germline (reference sequence). The V and J genes are TRBV30 and TRBJ2-7; tentatively, D is TRBD1 (5 bases). The sample consisted of peripheral blood. This TCR was sampled from a woman aged 25-40 years with COVID-19, enrolled during active disease. CDR3: CAWSVPTALSYEQYF. In nucleotides, the CDR3 is TGTGCCTGGAGTGTGCCGACAGCCTTATCCTACGAGCAGTACTTC.